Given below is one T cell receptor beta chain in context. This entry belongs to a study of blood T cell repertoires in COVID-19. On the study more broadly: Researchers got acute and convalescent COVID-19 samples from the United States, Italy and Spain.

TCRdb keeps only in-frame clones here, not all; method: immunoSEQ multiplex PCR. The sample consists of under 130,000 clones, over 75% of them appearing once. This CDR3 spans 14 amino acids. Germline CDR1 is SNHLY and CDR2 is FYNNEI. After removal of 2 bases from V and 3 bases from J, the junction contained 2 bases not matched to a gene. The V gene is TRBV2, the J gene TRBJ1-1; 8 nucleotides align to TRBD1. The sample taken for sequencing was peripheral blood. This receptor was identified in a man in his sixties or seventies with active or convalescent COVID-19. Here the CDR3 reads CASSEQGADTEAFF. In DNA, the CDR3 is TGTGCCAGCAGTGAACAGGGGGCAGACACTGAAGCTTTCTTT. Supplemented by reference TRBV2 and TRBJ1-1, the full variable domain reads EPEVTQTPSHQVTQMGQEVILRCVPISNHLYFYWYRQILGQKVEFLVSFYNNEISEKSEIFDDQFSVERPDGSNFTLKIRSTKLEDSAMYFCASSEQGADTEAFFGQGTRLTVV.